The clone carrying this T cell receptor beta chain was seen a few times. The antigen is not known. This specimen comes from a study of cytotoxic CD8 clonotypes in ibrutinib-treated CLL. Findings and caveats of the study: Clonality at baseline surpassed age-matched healthy donors and tracked circulating CD8+ T-cell counts. The clonality rise at ibrutinib response reflected private clonotype expansion.

The V segment lost 1 base and the J segment 8 bases; nucleotides outside the gene matches: 5. CDR3 length: 13 residues. CDR1 is GTSNPN, CDR2 SVGIG, per germline (reference sequence). Libraries were prepared by immunoSEQ multiplex PCR; TCRdb keeps only in-frame clonotypes and omits some of them. The table includes about 310,000 clones, 70% to 80% detected once. This clonotype originated in a human donor with chronic lymphocytic leukemia. The chain combines TRBV30 with TRBJ1-1, with 9 bases matching TRBD1. The specimen comprised PBMCs, sampled before ibrutinib treatment. The CDR3 loop is CAWSGGTGREAFF. CDR3 nucleotides: TGTGCCTGGAGTGGGGGGACAGGGAGAGAAGCTTTCTTT. Together with reference TRBV30 and TRBJ1-1, the CDR3 gives the full variable domain: SQTIHQWPATLVQPVGSPLSLECTVEGTSNPNLYWYRQAAGRGLQLLFYSVGIGQISSEVPQNLSASRPQDRQFILSSKKLLLSDSGFYLCAWSGGTGREAFFGQGTRLTVV.